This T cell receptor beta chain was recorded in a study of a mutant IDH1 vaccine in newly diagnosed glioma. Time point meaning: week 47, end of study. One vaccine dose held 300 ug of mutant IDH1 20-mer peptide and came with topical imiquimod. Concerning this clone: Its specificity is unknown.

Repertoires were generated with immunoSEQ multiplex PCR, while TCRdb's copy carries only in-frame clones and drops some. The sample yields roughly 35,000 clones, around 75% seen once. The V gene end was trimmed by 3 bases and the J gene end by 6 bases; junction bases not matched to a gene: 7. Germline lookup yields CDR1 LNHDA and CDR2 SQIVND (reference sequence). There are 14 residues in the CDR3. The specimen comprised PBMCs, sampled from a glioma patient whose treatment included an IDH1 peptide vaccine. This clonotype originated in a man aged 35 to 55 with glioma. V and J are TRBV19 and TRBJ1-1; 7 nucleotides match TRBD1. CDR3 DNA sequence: TGTGCCAGTAGTATGACAGGGTCGTCTCCTGAAGCTTTCTTT. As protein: CASSMTGSSPEAFF. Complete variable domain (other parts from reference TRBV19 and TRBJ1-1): DGGITQSPKYLFRKEGQNVTLSCEQNLNHDAMYWYRQDPGQGLRLIYYSQIVNDFQKGDIAEGYSVSREKKESFPLTVTSAQKNPTAFYLCASSMTGSSPEAFFGQGTRLTVV.